This T cell receptor (beta chain) was sequenced for a study of T cell repertoires and HLA-DP antigens. At the level of the study: Transduced HeLa cells presented HLA-DP to CD4+ T cells.

Only in-frame clones appear in the TCRdb table, and some are missing; sequencing was by immunoSEQ multiplex PCR. The sample lists fewer than 75,000 clones; about four fifths were seen once. The germline V and J ends were trimmed by 1 base and 5 bases, with 17 bases remaining between them. CDR1 is SGHVS and CDR2 is FNYEAQ in the germline V gene. The length of the CDR3 is 16 residues. As regards this clone: No antigen is known for it.

The chain joins TRBV7-6 to TRBJ2-5; tentative D call: TRBD2 (6 bases). The clonotype originates from a man in his 60s in good health and CMV-seronegative. The sequencing sample was made of CD4+ T cells from PBMCs. CDR3 in amino acids: CASSLGLDTGGETQYF. DNA of the CDR3: TGTGCCAGCAGCTTAGGACTCGACACTGGGGGGGAGACCCAGTACTTC.